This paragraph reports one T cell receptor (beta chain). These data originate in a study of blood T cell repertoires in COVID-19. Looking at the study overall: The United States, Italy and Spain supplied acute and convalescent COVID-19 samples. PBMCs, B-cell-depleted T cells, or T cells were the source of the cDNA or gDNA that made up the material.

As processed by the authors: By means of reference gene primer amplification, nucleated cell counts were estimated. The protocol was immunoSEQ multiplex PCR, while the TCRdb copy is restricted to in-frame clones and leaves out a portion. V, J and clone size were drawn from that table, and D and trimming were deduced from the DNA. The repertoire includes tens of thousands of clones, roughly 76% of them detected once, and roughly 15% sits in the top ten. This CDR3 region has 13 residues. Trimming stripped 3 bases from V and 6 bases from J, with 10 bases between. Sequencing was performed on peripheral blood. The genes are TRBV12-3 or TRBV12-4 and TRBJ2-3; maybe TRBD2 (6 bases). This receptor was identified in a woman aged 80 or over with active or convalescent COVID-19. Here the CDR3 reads CASSFWGRDTQYF. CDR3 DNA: TGTGCCAGCAGTTTCTGGGGGAGGGATACGCAGTATTTT.